The rows below give T cell receptor beta chains drawn from one sample of a study of neurological immune-mediated disorders. TCRdb used MiXCR to reprocess the 5' RACE reads, holding one entry per CDR3 protein. Of roughly 62,000 distinct CDR3 sequences listed, 9.5% to 12% were seen once; the top ten hold around 1.9%. The sequencing sample was made of PBMCs. The receptors were sampled from a man between 60 and 70 years old in good health. Both conserved end residues are part of each CDR3. D genes are given only for firm matches. Clone size appears in some rows only: once, few, many, or a class for an expanded clone.

abundance | j_gene | v_gene | d_gene | CDR3nt | CDR3aa
many | TRBJ2-1 | TRBV9 | - | TGTGCCAGCAGCGTAGATAACATATACAATGAGCAGTTCTTC | CASSVDNIYNEQFF
many | TRBJ1-2 | TRBV4-1 | - | TGCGCCAGCAGCAACGGAAACTCTGGCTACACCTTC | CASSNGNSGYTF
- | TRBJ2-7 | TRBV28 | - | TGTGCCAGCAGTTTTCCACCTAAGCAGTACTTC | CASSFPPKQYF
many | TRBJ2-2 | TRBV20-1 | - | TGCAGTGTACAGGGGGAGGGCGGGGAGCTGTTTTTT | CSVQGEGGELFF
few | TRBJ2-3 | TRBV20-1 | - | TGCAGTGCTAGACGAACGGCCCGATCGGATACGCAGTATTTT | CSARRTARSDTQYF
many | TRBJ2-1 | TRBV20-1 | - | TGCAGTGCTAGAGTTACGGAGGGGTGGAATGAGCAGTTCTTC | CSARVTEGWNEQFF
many | TRBJ1-2 | TRBV7-9 | - | TGTGCCAGCAACTCCGAAGGGGGCTACACCTTC | CASNSEGGYTF
few | TRBJ1-5 | TRBV27 | - | TGTGCCAGCAGTTTATCCGGGTCGGGCAATCAGCCCCAGCATTTT | CASSLSGSGNQPQHF
many | TRBJ1-1 | TRBV27 | - | TGTGCCAGCATAGCTGGGTTCCCGAACCCTGAAGCTTTCTTT | CASIAGFPNPEAFF
many | TRBJ1-6 | TRBV27 | TRBD1 | TGTGCCAGCAGTTTACGGGGACAGTATAATTCACCCCTCCACTTT | CASSLRGQYNSPLHF
- | TRBJ2-7 | TRBV5-1 | - | TGCGCCAGCAGTGGGGGACCCGGCGACTACGAGCAGTACTTC | CASSGGPGDYEQYF
few | TRBJ1-1 | TRBV11-2 | - | TGTGCCAGCAGCTTAGGGGGGGGGGTTGGCACTGAAGCTTTCTTT | CASSLGGGVGTEAFF
many | TRBJ1-2 | TRBV29-1 | - | TGCAGCGTTGTGGGAGACACTCTTCATGGCTACACCTTC | CSVVGDTLHGYTF
once | TRBJ2-7 | TRBV7-3 | - | TGTGCAAGCAGCTTAAAGGGGACCTACGAGCAGTGCTTC | CASSLKGTYEQCF
many | TRBJ1-6 | TRBV7-2 | - | TGTGCCAGCAGCTCTCGTAGGTCTTCATCACCCCTCCACTTT | CASSSRRSSSPLHF
many | TRBJ2-2 | TRBV2 | TRBD2 | TGTGCCAGCAGTGTGGTGCTAGCGGGGGGGCCACCCGGGGAGCTGTTTTTT | CASSVVLAGGPPGELFF
- | TRBJ2-7 | TRBV7-2 | - | TGTGCCAGCAGCTTATATTCCGATAATGTACAGCAGTACTTC | CASSLYSDNVQQYF
many | TRBJ2-1 | TRBV29-1 | TRBD2 | TGCAGCGTTGATGGGCGGGGGAGAAATGAGCAGTTCTTC | CSVDGRGRNEQFF
once | TRBJ1-1 | TRBV2 | - | TGTGCCAGCAGTCTTTACCTGAACACTGAAGCTTTCTTT | CASSLYLNTEAFF
many | TRBJ1-6 | TRBV27 | - | TGTGCCAGCAGTTTATCGACCGGGGGCAATTCACCCCTCCACTTT | CASSLSTGGNSPLHF
many | TRBJ1-1 | TRBV29-1 | - | TGCAGCGTTAGGGTCACTGAAGCTTTCTTT | CSVRVTEAFF
many | TRBJ2-2 | TRBV5-1 | TRBD2 | TGCGCCAGGACCCCCTCGCCTAGCGGGGGAACGGACACCGGGGAGCTGTTTTTT | CARTPSPSGGTDTGELFF
few | TRBJ1-5 | TRBV27 | - | TGTGCCAGCAGTTCTGACGGGGGGCCCGGGCAGCCCCAGCATTTT | CASSSDGGPGQPQHF
- | TRBJ1-2 | TRBV19 | TRBD1 | TGTGCCAGTAGTACCCGGACAGGGGGAGACCATGGCTACACCTTC | CASSTRTGGDHGYTF
many | TRBJ2-1 | TRBV2 | TRBD2 | TGTGCCAGCAGACCCCGCGGGAGCTCCTACAATGAGCAGTTCTTC | CASRPRGSSYNEQFF
many | TRBJ2-4 | TRBV5-1 | - | TGCGCCAGCAGCTCCACCGGAGGAGAACAAAACATTCAGTACTTC | CASSSTGGEQNIQYF
- | TRBJ2-3 | TRBV7-8 | TRBD2 | TGTGCCAGCCTAAGCGGGGTCTCTAGCACAGATACGCAGTATTTT | CASLSGVSSTDTQYF
many | TRBJ1-3 | TRBV20-1 | TRBD1 | TGCAGTGCTAGAGAGACAGGGGGCTCTGGAAACACCATATATTTT | CSARETGGSGNTIYF
many | TRBJ2-7 | TRBV7-2 | TRBD2 | TGTGCCAGCACCCAAGTTGGCGGGAGCTCCTACGAGCAGTACTTC | CASTQVGGSSYEQYF
many | TRBJ1-2 | TRBV5-5 | - | TGTGCCAGCACCGCCAGTGGGGAAGGAGGCTACACCTTC | CASTASGEGGYTF
many | TRBJ2-7 | TRBV6-1 | TRBD1 | TGTGCCATTGGACAGGGACCCTACGAGCAGTACTTC | CAIGQGPYEQYF
many | TRBJ2-7 | TRBV27 | TRBD2 | TGTGCCAGCAGTTTATCGGCTAGCGGGGGAGTCATAACCTACGAGCAGTACTTC | CASSLSASGGVITYEQYF
many | TRBJ1-2 | TRBV7-9 | TRBD1 | TGTGCCAGCGGGAACACAGGGGGCTTCGGCTACACCTTC | CASGNTGGFGYTF
many | TRBJ2-3 | TRBV7-2 | TRBD2 | TGTGCCAGCAGCCCCCGGGCTAGCGGGGGCACAGATACGCAGTATTTT | CASSPRASGGTDTQYF
few | TRBJ2-7 | TRBV7-2 | TRBD1 | TGTGCCAGCAGTCCCGGGACAGTGAGCGCCTACGAGCAGTACTTC | CASSPGTVSAYEQYF
many | TRBJ2-2 | TRBV5-1 | - | TGCGCCAGCAGCTTAACGGGGGGCCGCACCGGGGAGCTGTTTTTT | CASSLTGGRTGELFF
many | TRBJ1-5 | TRBV7-2 | - | TGTGCCAGCAGCCAGGGAGCCCATCAGCCCCAGCATTTT | CASSQGAHQPQHF
many | TRBJ1-2 | TRBV6-5 | - | TGTGCCAGCAGTTACTCGGGAGGGGGAGGGTATGGCTACACCTTC | CASSYSGGGGYGYTF
many | TRBJ1-1 | TRBV7-2 | - | TGTGCCAGCAGCTTAGATGTCAGAGCTGAAGCTTTCTTT | CASSLDVRAEAFF
many | TRBJ1-1 | TRBV20-1 | - | TGCAGTCCCATGGGGGTCCTGAACACTGAAGCTTTCTTT | CSPMGVLNTEAFF
once | TRBJ2-7 | TRBV3-1 | TRBD2 | TGTGCCAGCATCCCCCTTAGCGGGAGACACTACGAGCAGTACTTC | CASIPLSGRHYEQYF
many | TRBJ1-5 | TRBV6-2/TRBV6-3 | - | TGTGCCAGCAGTAAAGAAGCAGGGGTACGTCAGCCCCAGCATTTT | CASSKEAGVRQPQHF
many | TRBJ2-2 | TRBV6-5 | - | TGTGCCAGCAGGGGGAGAACGTCGAACACCGGGGAGCTGTTTTTT | CASRGRTSNTGELFF
- | TRBJ1-1 | TRBV7-2 | TRBD1 | TGTGCCAGCAGCACCTCGACAGGGTTGGGAGCTTTCTTT | CASSTSTGLGAFF
many | TRBJ1-5 | TRBV7-3 | TRBD1 | TGTGCCAGCAGCTTACTAGGACAGGGGACTGTCCAGCCCCAGCATTTT | CASSLLGQGTVQPQHF
many | TRBJ2-1 | TRBV9 | TRBD2 | TGTGCCAGCAGCGTAGCAAGCGGGGGGGGTGAGCAGTTCTTC | CASSVASGGGEQFF
- | TRBJ2-3 | TRBV18 | - | TGTGCCAGCTCGGTTAGAGACCGCTACGGCACAGATACGCAGTATTTT | CASSVRDRYGTDTQYF
many | TRBJ2-1 | TRBV5-6 | TRBD1 | TGTGCCAGCAGCTTGGGTCAGGGGGCCTATGAGCAGTTCTTC | CASSLGQGAYEQFF
many | TRBJ1-1 | TRBV20-1 | - | TGCAGTGCTAGTCTTACCCAAGGATGGGGAGGGAACACTGAAGCTTTCTTT | CSASLTQGWGGNTEAFF